Sequencing of this T cell receptor (beta chain) was carried out in a study of identical twins. J was trimmed by 5 bases and V by 8 bases; bases with no gene match: 12. This CDR3 has 14 amino acids. Looked up from germline, CDR1 is SQVTM and CDR2 is ANQGSEA. TCRdb passed the 5' RACE reads through MiXCR, listing each CDR3 protein once. Of around 470,000 distinct CDR3 sequences in the sample, 12% to 15% were seen once. These data are also associated with another study on yellow fever vaccine responses in identical twins.

Sequencing input: CD4+ T cells sorted from blood. The rearrangement links TRBV29-1 to TRBJ2-5; TRBD1 matches at 9 bases. The source is a woman aged 18-29 years in good health. DNA of the CDR3: TGCAGCACTGAGCCCGGGACAGGGAGGGAGACCCAGTACTTC. It encodes CSTEPGTGRETQYF.